This T cell receptor (beta chain) was retrieved from a study of blood T cells in healthy people across ages. As for the study in general: About one barcoded beta molecule per two T cells was the capture yield of template switching. The study's findings and limits: Relative to aged donors, long-lived donors carried more naive CD4+ cells and displayed higher diversity. Conclusively comparing naive with antigen-experienced cells was impossible with unsorted PBMCs.

Using a J-beta primer mix together with a sample-barcoded 5' primer, a second PCR was run for roughly 6 to 12 cycles. All cDNA molecules were each tagged by a template-switch adaptor with 12 random nucleotides. A single record per CDR3 protein comes from TCRdb applying MiXCR to the 5' RACE reads. Seen here are roughly 1.5 million distinct CDR3 sequences, about 45% observed once, and the top ten hold 4%. About this clonotype: Its antigen is not identified. One junction end disagrees with the germline gene, perhaps due to a read error.

The CDR3 is 13 amino acids. The germline V gene has CDR1 LGHNA and CDR2 YSLEER. Input material: blood. The chain recombines TRBV4-3 with TRBJ2-3; unclear D gene. This sequence originates from a woman between 18 and 29 years old in good health. CDR3 sequence: CVSSQAARDTQYF. DNA for the CDR3: TGCGTCAGCAGCCAAGCTGCGCGAGATACGCAGTATTTT.